These T cell receptor beta chains were read from a single sample in a study of T cell responses to AZD1222 COVID-19 vaccine. The method was immunoSEQ multiplex PCR; TCRdb's version includes in-frame clones alone and lacks a portion of them. The data contain about 17,000 clones, 80% of them singletons. The sample in question was peripheral blood, obtained 28 days after the second AZD1222 dose. The receptor set was obtained from an adult who received the AZD1222 COVID-19 vaccine. Both conserved end residues are part of each CDR3. The D gene is left open where the match is weak. The size field is filled for only some rows; it gives once, few, many or a size class.

TRBJ1-1	TRBV28	few	TRBD1	17	TGTGCCAGCAGTCCCCGACAGGGGGAAGGGGATGGGACTGAAGCTTTCTTT	CASSPRQGEGDGTEAFF
TRBJ1-1	TRBV11-3	once	-	12	TGTGCCAGCAGCTTAGACCAGAATGAAGCTTTCTTT	CASSLDQNEAFF
TRBJ1-4	TRBV2	-	-	14	TGTGCCAGCAGTGTGGGGCAGGCCAATGAAAAACTGTTTTTT	CASSVGQANEKLFF
TRBJ1-1	TRBV11-2	-	-	13	TGTGCCAGCAGCTTAAATCAGAACACTGAAGCTTTCTTT	CASSLNQNTEAFF
TRBJ1-6	TRBV7-9	-	TRBD1	14	TGTGCCAGCAGGCCTCAGGGGGCGAGTTCACCCCTCCACTTT	CASRPQGASSPLHF
TRBJ2-5	TRBV14	-	-	11	TGTGCCAGCAGCTTAGGGGAGACCCAGTACTTC	CASSLGETQYF
TRBJ1-1	TRBV7-2	-	-	13	TGTGCCAGCAGCTTCTCAGGGATGGCTGAAGCTTTCTTT	CASSFSGMAEAFF
TRBJ1-4	TRBV12-3/TRBV12-4	-	-	13	TGTGCCAGCACCCAGAGGATTAATGAAAAACTGTTTTTT	CASTQRINEKLFF
TRBJ2-6	TRBV9	-	-	17	TGTGCCAGCAGCGTAGTACCGGGCTTCTCTGGGGCCAACGTCCTGACTTTC	CASSVVPGFSGANVLTF
TRBJ2-7	TRBV5-6	-	-	12	TGTGCCAGCAGCTACCAGGGGGAGGTGCAGTACTTC	CASSYQGEVQYF
TRBJ2-3	TRBV4-3	-	-	16	TGCGCCAGCAGCCAAGATCTGTCCGGGGGCTCAGATACGCAGTATTTT	CASSQDLSGGSDTQYF
TRBJ1-5	TRBV6-5	-	-	15	TGTGCCAGCAGTTACCCGGACTATAGCAATCAGCCCCAGCATTTT	CASSYPDYSNQPQHF
TRBJ1-2	TRBV2	-	-	15	TGTGCCAGCAGTATCGGGGACCTTTTGGCCTATGGCTACACCTTC	CASSIGDLLAYGYTF
TRBJ2-7	TRBV9	-	TRBD2	15	TGTGCCAGCAGCGGCCGGGCTAGCGGAGCCTACGAGCAGTACTTC	CASSGRASGAYEQYF
TRBJ2-7	TRBV7-2	once	TRBD2	14	TGTGCCAGCAGGGAGCGGGGGGACTCCTACGAGCAGTACTTC	CASRERGDSYEQYF
TRBJ1-2	TRBV29-1	-	-	12	TGCAGCGTTGAGGTGCAGGGACATGGCTACACCTTC	CSVEVQGHGYTF
TRBJ1-6	TRBV11-2	once	-	15	TGTGCCAGCAGCTTAGAAGGGGGAGTAGGCTCACCCCTCCACTTT	CASSLEGGVGSPLHF
TRBJ2-7	TRBV10-2	-	-	13	TGCGCCAGCAGCAGGGGACGAACCTACGAGCAGTACTTC	CASSRGRTYEQYF
TRBJ2-7	TRBV7-9	-	-	14	TGTGCCAGCAGCTTAGGTGGGGCCGGGCGCGAGCAGTACTTC	CASSLGGAGREQYF
TRBJ1-6	TRBV14	-	-	15	TGTGCCAGCAGCCAATATGCTGGGGTGGGCTCACCCCTCCACTTT	CASSQYAGVGSPLHF
TRBJ2-7	TRBV5-1	-	TRBD2	15	TGCGCCAGCAGCTTGGGGTGGACTAGCGGGAACGAGCAGTACTTC	CASSLGWTSGNEQYF
TRBJ2-7	TRBV29-1	-	TRBD1	13	TGCAGCGTTGCAGGGGGCAGCGGGTACGAGCAGTACTTC	CSVAGGSGYEQYF
TRBJ1-1	TRBV28	-	-	15	TGTGCCAGCAGTTCCCCAGAGTGGGGGAACACTGAAGCTTTCTTT	CASSSPEWGNTEAFF
TRBJ2-3	TRBV6-2/TRBV6-3	few	TRBD2	16	TGTGCCAGCAGTCCCGAAATAGCGGGGGGTTCAGATACGCAGTATTTT	CASSPEIAGGSDTQYF
TRBJ2-7	TRBV28	few	-	17	TGTGCCAGCAGCCTACAACCTACAGGGTTTTCCGCCTACGAGCAGTACTTC	CASSLQPTGFSAYEQYF
TRBJ1-1	TRBV6-5	-	-	13	TGTGCCAGCAGTTACCGCCCAGGTTCTGAAGCTTTCTTT	CASSYRPGSEAFF
TRBJ2-7	TRBV28	-	-	9	TGTGCCAGCGGCACCGAGCAGTACTTC	CASGTEQYF
TRBJ1-1	TRBV28	-	-	13	TGTGCCAGCAGCTGGACAGCGAACACTGAAGCTTTCTTT	CASSWTANTEAFF
TRBJ1-5	TRBV27	-	-	14	TGTGCCAGCAGTTTATCCAATAGCAATCAGCCCCAGCATTTT	CASSLSNSNQPQHF
TRBJ1-2	TRBV7-9	-	-	11	TGTGCCAGCAGCCGGGGCTATGGCTACACCTTC	CASSRGYGYTF
TRBJ2-1	TRBV4-3	few	TRBD1	14	TGCGCCAGCAGCTACACAGGGGGCTTTAATGAGCAGTTCTTC	CASSYTGGFNEQFF
TRBJ1-6	TRBV27	-	-	11	TGTGCCAGCGGAGAGCATTCACCCCTCCACTTT	CASGEHSPLHF
TRBJ2-1	TRBV27	-	-	13	TGTGCCAGCAGTTGGAATCTTGTCGATGAGCAGTTCTTC	CASSWNLVDEQFF
TRBJ2-7	TRBV19	-	TRBD2	15	TGTGCCAGTACCCCAAGCCTAGCGGGGGCGTACGAGCAGTACTTC	CASTPSLAGAYEQYF
TRBJ2-7	TRBV4-1	-	TRBD1	15	TGCGCCAGCAGCCCAGCCGGGACAGGGATGTACGAGCAGTACTTC	CASSPAGTGMYEQYF